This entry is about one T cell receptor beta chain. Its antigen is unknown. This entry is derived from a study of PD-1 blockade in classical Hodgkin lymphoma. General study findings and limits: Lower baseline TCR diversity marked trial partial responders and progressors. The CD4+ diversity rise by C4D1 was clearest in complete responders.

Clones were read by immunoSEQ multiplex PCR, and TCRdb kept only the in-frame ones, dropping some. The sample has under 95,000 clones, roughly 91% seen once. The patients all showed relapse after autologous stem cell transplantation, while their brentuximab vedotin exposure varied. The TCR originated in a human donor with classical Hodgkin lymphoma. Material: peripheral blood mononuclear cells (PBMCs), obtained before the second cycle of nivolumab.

DNA for the CDR3: TGTGCCAGCAACGGGGGGGCGCTACGCACAGATACGCAGTATTTT. Translation gives CASNGGALRTDTQYF. The rearrangement joins TRBV9 to TRBJ2-3, with 8 bases matching TRBD2. The J segment lost 1 base and the V segment lost 6 bases, leaving 7 bases of the junction unmatched. This CDR3 comprises 15 residues. In germline, CDR1 is SGDLS, CDR2 YYNGEE.